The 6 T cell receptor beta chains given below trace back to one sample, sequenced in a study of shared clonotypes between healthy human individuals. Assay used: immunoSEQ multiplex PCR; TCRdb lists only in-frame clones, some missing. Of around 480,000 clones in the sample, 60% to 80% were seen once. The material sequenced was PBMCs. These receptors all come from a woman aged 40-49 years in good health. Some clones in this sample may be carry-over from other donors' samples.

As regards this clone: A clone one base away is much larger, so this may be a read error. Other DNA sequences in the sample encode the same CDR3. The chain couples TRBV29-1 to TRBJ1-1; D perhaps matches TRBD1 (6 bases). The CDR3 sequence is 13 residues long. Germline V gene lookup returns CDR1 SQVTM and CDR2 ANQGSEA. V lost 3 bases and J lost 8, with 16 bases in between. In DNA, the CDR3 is TGCAGCGTTGATTATGGTGGGGGCACCGAAGCTTTCTTT. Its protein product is CSVDYGGGTEAFF.

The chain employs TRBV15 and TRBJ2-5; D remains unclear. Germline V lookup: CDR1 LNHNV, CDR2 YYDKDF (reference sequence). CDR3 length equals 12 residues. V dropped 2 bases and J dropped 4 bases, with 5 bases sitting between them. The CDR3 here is CATSRPLETQYF. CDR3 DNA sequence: TGTGCCACCAGCAGACCCTTAGAGACCCAGTACTTC.

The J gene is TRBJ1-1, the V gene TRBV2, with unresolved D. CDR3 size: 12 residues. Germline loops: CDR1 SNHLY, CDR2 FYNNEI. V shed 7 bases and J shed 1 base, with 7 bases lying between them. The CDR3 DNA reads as TGTGCCAGCAAATTGGGGAACACTGAAGCTTTCTTT. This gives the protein CASKLGNTEAFF.

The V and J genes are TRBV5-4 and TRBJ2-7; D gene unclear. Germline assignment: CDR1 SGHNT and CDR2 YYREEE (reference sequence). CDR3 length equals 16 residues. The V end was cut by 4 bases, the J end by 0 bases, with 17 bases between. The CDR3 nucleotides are TGTGCCAGCAGCCCCAAGGGCGGACCTAGCTCCTACGAGCAGTACTTC. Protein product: CASSPKGGPSSYEQYF.

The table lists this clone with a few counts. CDR3 bases: TGCGCCAGCAGCTTGGAGGGAGGACGCCTCAATGAGCAGTTCTTC. It specifies CASSLEGGRLNEQFF. This chain connects TRBV5-1 to TRBJ2-1; tentatively, D is TRBD2 (6 bases). The CDR3 is 15 residues long. Trimming stripped 0 bases from V and 6 bases from J, with 13 bases between. The germline gives CDR1 SGHRS, CDR2 YFSETQ.

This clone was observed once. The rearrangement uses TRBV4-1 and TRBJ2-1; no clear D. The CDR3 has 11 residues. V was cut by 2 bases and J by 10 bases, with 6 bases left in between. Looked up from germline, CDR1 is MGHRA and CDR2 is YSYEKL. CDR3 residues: CASSQSREQFF. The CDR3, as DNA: TGCGCCAGCAGCCAAAGTAGGGAGCAGTTCTTC.